One and the same sample provided the 32 T cell receptor beta chains below, sequenced in a study of cytomegalovirus exposure and HLA in healthy donors. The PCR employed 60 Vbeta primers together with 13 Jbeta primers. Here immunoSEQ multiplex PCR was the method, and the copy in TCRdb shows in-frame clones only, minus some. The sample yields roughly 190,000 clones, 79% seen once. The sequencing input was PBMCs. The receptors were sampled from a woman in her late teens or twenties in good health and CMV-seronegative.

The genes are TRBV6-6 and TRBJ2-1; TRBD2 matches at 10 bases. The V gene end was trimmed by 8 bases and the J gene end by 6 bases; junction bases not matched to a gene: 10. The CDR3 is 15 residues long. Per the germline V gene, CDR1 is MNHNY and CDR2 is SVGAGI (reference sequence). The CDR3 sequence is CASYISSGRSNEQFF. The CDR3 DNA follows: TGTGCCAGCTACATTTCTAGCGGGAGAAGCAATGAGCAGTTCTTC.

The J gene is TRBJ2-7, the V gene TRBV10-3; 9 bases line up with TRBD1. The CDR3 has 15 residues. Germline values: CDR1 ENHRY, CDR2 SYGVKD. V lost 0 bases to trimming and J lost 2 bases; unmatched junction nucleotides: 2. Here the CDR3 DNA reads TGTGCCATCAGTGAGTCGGGACAGGGAGCCTACGAGCAGTACTTC. Amino acid sequence: CAISESGQGAYEQYF.

The CDR3 nucleotides read TGTGCCAGCAGCTTGGGCCTAGCGGGGAGGTCCTACGAGCAGTACTTC. Residues: CASSLGLAGRSYEQYF. The chain couples TRBV7-9 to TRBJ2-7; TRBD2 matches at 9 bases. This CDR3 contains 16 residues. CDR1 is SEHNR, CDR2 FQNEAQ, per germline (reference sequence). The trim removed 3 bases at V and 1 base at J, leaving 7 bases unmatched.

The gene calls are TRBV6-6 and TRBJ1-2; tentative D call: TRBD1 (6 bases). V shed 6 bases and J shed 4 bases, with 15 bases lying between them. The CDR3 sequence is 14 residues long. Germline lookup yields CDR1 MNHNY and CDR2 SVGAGI (reference sequence). CDR3 coding DNA: TGTGCCAGCAGACGAGAAACAGGGACCTATGGCTACACCTTC. It encodes CASRRETGTYGYTF.

The chain links TRBV6-5 to TRBJ1-2, with D possibly TRBD1 on 5 matching bases. The V and J ends lost 2 bases and 4 bases respectively, with 14 bases between them. This CDR3 has 15 residues. Germline loops: CDR1 MNHEY, CDR2 SVGAGI. CDR3 bases: TGTGCCAGCAGTTACGATGCCGGGACTAGCTATGGCTACACCTTC. As protein: CASSYDAGTSYGYTF.

The chain employs TRBV27 and TRBJ1-2, with 7 bases aligning to TRBD1. This CDR3 spans 16 amino acids. CDR1 is MNHEY, CDR2 SMNVEV, per germline (reference sequence). V lost 3 bases and J lost 2; bases outside the gene matches: 9. CDR3 in amino acids: CASSLAGQPLNYGYTF. The CDR3 DNA follows: TGTGCCAGCAGTTTGGCGGGACAGCCTTTAAACTATGGCTACACCTTC.

The chain has TRBV7-9 and TRBJ1-2, with D tentatively TRBD1 (6 bases). Germline values: CDR1 SEHNR, CDR2 FQNEAQ (reference sequence). The V and J ends lost 2 bases and 2 bases respectively, with 15 bases between them. CDR3 length: 16 amino acids. The CDR3 region is CASSLTPPTGNYGYTF. CDR3 DNA: TGTGCCAGCAGCTTAACCCCACCTACAGGGAACTATGGCTACACCTTC. Full variable domain (missing parts from reference TRBV7-9 and TRBJ1-2): DTGVSQNPRHKITKRGQNVTFRCDPISEHNRLYWYRQTLGQGPEFLTYFQNEAQLEKSRLLSDRFSAERPKGSFSTLEIQRTEQGDSAMYLCASSLTPPTGNYGYTFGSGTRLTVV.

This clone was counted between two and nine times. The chain carries TRBV7-8 and TRBJ2-7, with 9 bases fitting TRBD1. Germline CDR1 reads SGHVS; CDR2 reads FQNEAQ. V dropped 6 bases and J dropped 0; count of bases not matched to a gene: 12. The CDR3 totals 17 residues. The CDR3 DNA sequence: TGTGCCAGCAGAGAGACAGGGGGGGACTCCCCCTCCTACGAGCAGTACTTC. Amino acid sequence: CASRETGGDSPSYEQYF.

This clone showed up just once. The V call is TRBV5-1, the J call TRBJ1-5; TRBD1 is a possible D gene (6 bases). From germline, CDR1 is SGHRS and CDR2 YFSETQ. V shed 4 bases and J shed 1 base, with 12 bases lying between them. This CDR3 comprises 15 residues. CDR3 residues: CASSPAGVSNQPQHF. The CDR3 DNA reads as TGCGCCAGCAGCCCCGCAGGGGTGAGCAATCAGCCCCAGCATTTT. Based on the CDR3 plus reference TRBV5-1 and TRBJ1-5, the full variable domain is KAGVTQTPRYLIKTRGQQVTLSCSPISGHRSVSWYQQTPGQGLQFLFEYFSETQRNKGNFPGRFSGRQFSNSRSEMNVSTLELGDSALYLCASSPAGVSNQPQHFGDGTRLSIL.

This chain joins TRBV5-4 and TRBJ1-2; D may be TRBD1 (5 bases). Germline lookup yields CDR1 SGHNT and CDR2 YYREEE (reference sequence). V lost 4 bases, J lost 4 bases, and 17 bases lay in between. There are 15 residues in the CDR3. The chain's CDR3 is CASSPTQAPRYGYTF. The CDR3 DNA reads TGTGCCAGCAGCCCAACACAGGCACCGCGCTATGGCTACACCTTC.

The chain has TRBV5-1 and TRBJ1-1; 10 nucleotides align to TRBD1. CDR3 length equals 13 residues. Germline CDR1 reads SGHRS; CDR2 reads YFSETQ. V dropped 8 bases and J dropped 1; count of bases not matched to a gene: 2. CDR3: CASRDRGNTEAFF. In nucleotides, the CDR3 is TGCGCCAGTAGGGACAGGGGGAACACTGAAGCTTTCTTT.

The CDR3 DNA reads TGTGCCAGTAGTGATCGACTAGCGGGGGGCACAGATACGCAGTATTTT. Translation: CASSDRLAGGTDTQYF. The V call is TRBV19, the J call TRBJ2-3; 12 bases are shared with TRBD2. Per germline, CDR1 LNHDA and CDR2 SQIVND (reference sequence). V gave up 5 bases and J gave up 1 base; unmatched junction bases: 4. The CDR3 covers 16 residues.

This rearrangement joins TRBV7-2 to TRBJ2-3, with 13 bases identical to TRBD2. The CDR3 length is 13 residues. V shed 9 bases, J shed 6 bases, and the junction held 3 bases outside the gene matches. Per the germline V gene, CDR1 is SGHTA and CDR2 is FQGNSA. The CDR3 DNA is TGTGCCAGTACTAGCGGGGGGGAGGATACGCAGTATTTT. It specifies CASTSGGEDTQYF. The whole variable domain, filled in from reference TRBV7-2 and TRBJ2-3, reads GAGVSQSPSNKVTEKGKDVELRCDPISGHTALYWYRQSLGQGLEFLIYFQGNSAPDKSGLPSDRFSAERTGGSVSTLTIQRTQQEDSAVYLCASTSGGEDTQYFGPGTRLTVL.

The chain joins TRBV29-1 to TRBJ1-1, with D perhaps matching TRBD1 (6 bases). The germline CDR1 and CDR2 sequences are SQVTM and ANQGSEA. Deletions cut 2 bases from V and 4 bases from J, with 11 bases between. The CDR3 contains 13 residues. In nucleotides, the CDR3 is TGCAGCGTTGAACTACAGGGTGGCACTGAAGCTTTCTTT. This gives the protein CSVELQGGTEAFF.

The chain combines TRBV28 with TRBJ1-2, with 7 bases that match TRBD1. This CDR3 has 15 amino acids. J lost 3 bases, V lost 3 bases, and 7 bases had no gene match. Germline lookup yields CDR1 MDHEN and CDR2 SYDVKM. The CDR3 nucleotides read TGTGCCAGCAGTTTCGTCCCGACAGGGTACTATGGCTACACCTTC. Its translation is CASSFVPTGYYGYTF.

The CDR3 reads CASSPGQVRRPQHF. CDR3 sequence (DNA): TGTGCCAGTAGTCCAGGACAGGTTCGACGGCCCCAGCATTTT. This chain connects TRBV19 to TRBJ1-5, with 7 bases identical to TRBD1. Germline V lookup: CDR1 LNHDA, CDR2 SQIVND (reference sequence). This CDR3 has 14 residues. V trimming: 5 bases; J trimming: 9 bases; junction bases outside the gene matches: 10. Based on the CDR3 plus reference TRBV19 and TRBJ1-5, the full variable domain is DGGITQSPKYLFRKEGQNVTLSCEQNLNHDAMYWYRQDPGQGLRLIYYSQIVNDFQKGDIAEGYSVSREKKESFPLTVTSAQKNPTAFYLCASSPGQVRRPQHFGDGTRLSIL.

This clone was counted only a few times. The CDR3 loop is CASMGWRGSQETQYF. CDR3 sequence (DNA): TGTGCCAGTATGGGCTGGCGGGGGTCACAAGAGACCCAGTACTTC. V is TRBV19 and J is TRBJ2-5; 7 bases agree with TRBD2. V shed 7 bases and J 2 bases; nucleotides not matched to a gene: 10. The CDR3 spans 15 residues. Germline loops: CDR1 LNHDA, CDR2 SQIVND (reference sequence).

This clone came up a few times. V and J are TRBV14 and TRBJ1-1; the D is unclear. CDR3 length equals 14 residues. Germline CDR1 is SGHDN and CDR2 is FVKESK. Trimming left V 1 base short and J 0 bases short, with 6 bases between. This CDR3 is CASSQAPVNTEAFF. DNA of the CDR3: TGTGCCAGCAGCCAAGCTCCGGTGAACACTGAAGCTTTCTTT.

Concerning this clone: In the same sample, other DNA sequences code for this CDR3. The J gene is TRBJ2-1, the V gene TRBV2; the D is unclear. The CDR3 extends over 11 amino acids. Looked up from germline, CDR1 is SNHLY and CDR2 is FYNNEI. Trimming stripped 6 bases from V and 4 bases from J, with 4 bases between. CDR3 nucleotides: TGTGCCAGCAGCCCTTACAATGAGCAGTTCTTC. Amino acids: CASSPYNEQFF.

The V and J genes are TRBV5-3 and TRBJ1-2; a possible D gene is TRBD1 (6 bases). TRBV5-3 is assigned to the ORF class and has an uncertain function. The CDR3 length is 18 residues. The V gene lost 3 bases and the J gene lost 6 bases, with 27 bases spanning the gap. In nucleotides, the CDR3 is TGTGCCAGAAGCTGTTATCCCAAAACAGAAAGCCACAGGGATGGCTACACCTTC. It specifies CARSCYPKTESHRDGYTF.

Turning to this clone: Other nucleotide sequences in the sample specify the same CDR3. This sequence joins TRBV4-1 and TRBJ2-5; TRBD2 might be the D (6 bases). The length of the CDR3 is 14 residues. Trimming removed 4 bases at V and 2 bases at J, with 11 bases between. Looked up from germline, CDR1 is MGHRA and CDR2 is YSYEKL. Here the CDR3 DNA reads TGCGCCAGCAGCCGGCCGGGACTTCAAGAGACCCAGTACTTC. This sequence encodes CASSRPGLQETQYF.

The chain combines TRBV30 with TRBJ1-5, with 9 bases identical to TRBD1. The germline gives CDR1 GTSNPN, CDR2 SVGIG (reference sequence). Losses at the gene ends were 1 base for V and 2 bases for J; bases not matched to a gene: 9. This CDR3 contains 17 residues. The CDR3 DNA follows: TGTGCCTGGAGTGAGGGAACAGGGGGCTGGGGCAATCAGCCCCAGCATTTT. This encodes CAWSEGTGGWGNQPQHF.

The chain recombines TRBV28 with TRBJ2-1; 11 positions match TRBD2. The CDR3 is made up of 16 amino acids. V lost 4 bases and J lost 6; bases outside the gene matches: 8. Germline V gene lookup returns CDR1 MDHEN and CDR2 SYDVKM. The CDR3, as DNA: TGTGCCAGCAGTTATCCTACTAGCGGGAGATCCAATGAGCAGTTCTTC. Its protein is CASSYPTSGRSNEQFF.

The chain combines TRBV6-5 with TRBJ2-1, with D perhaps matching TRBD1 (6 bases). V gave up 6 bases and J gave up 5 bases, with 17 bases separating them. There are 15 residues in the CDR3. CDR1 is MNHEY, CDR2 SVGAGI, per germline. CDR3 sequence (DNA): TGTGCCAGCAGCCCGCCCCCCCAGGGGAACAATGAGCAGTTCTTC. Its translation: CASSPPPQGNNEQFF.

The chain is built from TRBV7-3 and TRBJ2-3; no firm D call. This CDR3 has 15 residues. Germline values: CDR1 SGHTA, CDR2 FQGTGA. V gave up 0 bases and J gave up 10 bases, with 17 bases separating them. DNA of the CDR3: TGTGCCAGCAGCTTAACTCCGGCCGCTCAGAGGTCGCAGTATTTT. It is translated as CASSLTPAAQRSQYF. Based on the CDR3 plus reference TRBV7-3 and TRBJ2-3, the full variable domain is GAGVSQTPSNKVTEKGKYVELRCDPISGHTALYWYRQSLGQGPEFLIYFQGTGAADDSGLPNDRFFAVRPEGSVSTLKIQRTERGDSAVYLCASSLTPAAQRSQYFGPGTRLTVL.

The chain couples TRBV5-8 to TRBJ1-4; 7 positions match TRBD1. Per germline, CDR1 SGHTS and CDR2 YDEGEE. CDR3 length equals 15 residues. V shed 5 bases and J 4 bases; nucleotides not matched to a gene: 8. The CDR3 spells CASRKMGTVNEKLFF. As DNA, the CDR3 is TGTGCCAGCAGGAAAATGGGGACAGTTAATGAAAAACTGTTTTTT.

V and J are TRBV6-6 and TRBJ2-1; 8 bases are a match to TRBD1. CDR3 length: 14 residues. With 6 bases clipped from V and 0 bases from J, the junction kept 1 base outside the gene matches. CDR1 MNHNY and CDR2 SVGAGI come from the germline V gene (reference sequence). CDR3 protein: CASRDRDSYNEQFF. As DNA, the CDR3 is TGTGCCAGCAGGGACAGGGACTCCTACAATGAGCAGTTCTTC.

The chain has TRBV28 and TRBJ1-3; D uncertain. The CDR3 runs 15 residues. Germline V gene data show CDR1 as MDHEN and CDR2 as SYDVKM. Between the trimmed V and J ends, which lost 4 bases and 0 bases, there was a span of 10 bases. Written as DNA, the CDR3 is TGTGCCAGCAGTTCCTTAACTACCTCTGGAAACACCATATATTTT. Its translation: CASSSLTTSGNTIYF.

This clone was seen only a few times. This chain uses TRBV10-3 with TRBJ1-3; 7 nucleotides match TRBD1. The CDR3 is 14 residues long. Looked up from germline, CDR1 is ENHRY and CDR2 is SYGVKD. After removal of 9 bases from V and 2 bases from J, the junction contained 7 bases not matched to a gene. In DNA form, the CDR3 reads TGTGCCATTACGCCAGACAGGGCTGGAAACACCATATATTTT. Protein sequence: CAITPDRAGNTIYF.

The chain employs TRBV19 and TRBJ2-2, with TRBD2 matching over 11 bases. With V trimmed by 3 bases and J by 4 bases, 10 bases remained unmatched. This CDR3 is built from 18 residues. Germline V gene sequence: CDR1 LNHDA, CDR2 SQIVND (reference sequence). CDR3 protein: CASSMGSSGGAPTGELFF. The CDR3 DNA reads TGTGCCAGTAGTATGGGGAGTAGCGGGGGGGCCCCCACCGGGGAGCTGTTTTTT.

The J gene is TRBJ1-1, the V gene TRBV25-1; D might be TRBD1 (5 bases). CDR3 length equals 17 residues. CDR1 is MGHDK and CDR2 is SYGVNS in the germline V gene. Trimming left V 1 base short and J 0 bases short, with 15 bases between. The CDR3 loop reads CASSELNGTGLNTEAFF. The CDR3 DNA reads as TGTGCCAGCAGTGAATTAAACGGTACAGGCCTGAACACTGAAGCTTTCTTT.

This chain links TRBV27 with TRBJ2-5; D is perhaps TRBD2 (5 bases). TRBJ2-7 matches the DNA end more closely, so the J call is doubtful. Germline V lookup: CDR1 MNHEY, CDR2 SMNVEV (reference sequence). This CDR3 spans 15 amino acids. The CDR3 spells CASSPGNGEIYEQYF. Written as DNA, the CDR3 is TGTGCCAGCAGTCCCGGGAACGGAGAGATCTACGAGCAGTACTTC.